This entry features one TCR beta chain sequence. What it recognizes is unknown. V was pared by 3 bases and J by 5 bases, with 18 bases between. The CDR3 spans 16 residues. The germline V gene has CDR1 SGHDN and CDR2 FVKESK. These data come from a study of response to subunit inactivated influenza vaccine. General observations from the study: The authors offered the suggestion that each seasonal influenza vaccination recruits few new T cells.

TCRdb itself ran the RT-PCR reads through MiXCR, one entry per CDR3 protein. The sample has about 520,000 distinct CDR3 sequences; less than 30% are singletons. This rearrangement joins TRBV14 to TRBJ2-3; D is tentatively TRBD1 or TRBD2 (5 bases each). Source: CD4+ T cells sorted from PBMCs, taken 4 to 6 days after vaccination. The receptor's source is a man aged 45-60 years who received an inactivated influenza vaccine. The CDR3 here is CASSQFGTYIGDTQYF. Here the CDR3 DNA reads TGTGCCAGCAGCCAGTTCGGGACCTACATAGGAGATACGCAGTATTTT.